The clone carrying this T cell receptor (beta chain) has a handful of counts. The sample comes from a study of identical twins. Germline assignment: CDR1 DFQATT and CDR2 SNEGSKA (reference sequence). The ends were cut back, 5 bases at V and 9 bases at J, with 17 bases in the middle. This CDR3 region has 12 residues. TCRdb redid the calling of the 5' RACE reads with MiXCR, one entry per CDR3 protein. The data hold 400,000 to 550,000 distinct CDR3 sequences, with approximately 22% observed a single time. Another study also made use of these data, one on T cells expressing NK-cell markers. That report notes: Sorted CD3+CD56+NKG2C+, CD3+CD56+NKG2C- and CD3+CD56-NKG2C+ T cells supplied TCR beta repertoires. What restricted sorting to alpha-beta TCR T cells in several experiments was an anti-gamma-delta TCR antibody.

The source is a woman aged 18-29 years in good health. The chain has TRBV20-1 and TRBJ2-7; maybe TRBD1 (6 bases). Sample: CD4+ T cells sorted from blood. CDR3 nucleotide sequence: TGCAGTGCTCCTAGGACAGTCAACGGGCAGTACTTC. The encoded protein is CSAPRTVNGQYF.